This TCR beta chain stems from a study of CXCR3-negative and CXCR3-positive naive CD8 T cells (dated by TCRdb to the late 2010s). Regarding the complete study: In total, roughly 140 million TRB reads were obtained, corresponding to roughly 1.5 +/- 0.3 million reads per library. The diversity and physicochemical repertoire analyses included approximately ten donors pooled from two independent experiments. For the TRBV-TRBJ cluster analysis, the naive subsets came from 5 donors, while the memory cells came from 3 donors.

The full study reports these points: Because surface CD5, which is linked to self-reactivity in mice, was comparable between the naive subsets, TCR interaction strength was also inferred from TRB CDR3 physicochemical properties. Because CXCR3 expression was partially decreased after cryopreservation, freshly isolated PBMCs were used for most assays. TRB CDR3s from CXCR3-positive naive cells showed higher hydrophobicity (lower Kidera factor 4), lower energy, and higher strength and volume indices than CXCR3-negative naive cells. TRBV-TRBJ usage was similar between naive CXCR3-negative and CXCR3-positive cells from the same donor, while memory cells showed distinct patterns. Comparably high repertoire diversity was found in both naive subsets, whereas much lower repertoire diversity was found in memory CD8+ T cells.

Comment on this clonotype: Its recognized antigen is unknown.

Including cysteine and phenylalanine, the CDR3 has 14 amino acids. No DNA was logged. The germline V gene encodes CDR1 LGHDT and CDR2 YNNKEL (reference sequence). Each CD8+ T cell subset was flow-sorted in triplicate, with roughly 300,000 cells per subset placed directly into RLT lysis buffer. Naive CD8+ T cells were defined stringently as CD45RO-CCR7+CD27+CD95- to exclude memory contaminants. Using standard density gradient centrifugation, peripheral blood mononuclear cells were isolated from buffy coats. Naive CXCR3-negative and CXCR3-positive CD8+ T cells were flow-sorted using a FACSAria III. An RNeasy Mini Kit was used to extract total RNA from the sorted cells. The sequencer was a NextSeq 550. The Human TCR Profiling Kit (MiLaboratory) was used to make UMI-labeled 5' RACE TRB cDNA libraries. The full amount of extracted RNA was used for cDNA synthesis, and the full amount of resulting cDNA was used for PCR amplification. Libraries were prepared in parallel using an identical number of PCR cycles. Per the original workflow: With a requirement of at least two reads per UMI, MIGEC and MiXCR extracted about 48,000 +/- 9,800 unique UMI-labeled TRB cDNA molecules per library. On average, approximately 40,000 +/- 10,000 functional in-frame TRB CDR3 nucleotide clonotypes lacking stop codons were found per library. After each sample was downsampled to 5000 UMI-labeled TRB molecules, VDJtools was used to calculate diversity metrics such as normalized Shannon-Wiener and Chao1. For the central five CDR3 residues, VDJtools calculated physicochemical properties weighted by clonotype size, namely interaction energy, strength, volume and Kidera factor 4. Once TCRdb had reprocessed the reads, it stored one entry per CDR3 protein sequence and supplied no DNA. The V and J calls were determined by TCRdb, not by the authors. The sample's records list tens of thousands of distinct CDR3 sequences. In total, the top ten clones hold about 0.8% of the sample.

This clonotype was obtained from a human donor in good health. Some clones in this sample may be carry-over from other donors' samples. The sequenced sample consisted of naive CXCR3+ CD8+ T cells from blood. The intended sense of this specimen's cell subset or site label: CD45RO-CCR7+CD27+CD95- naive CD8+ T cells expressing CXCR3 (TNR3+). The chain is encoded by TRBV3-1 joined to TRBJ2-7; TCRdb designates TRBD1, a call that cannot be tested without DNA. The CDR3 protein: CASSRDRYSYEQYF.